These T cell receptor beta chains were read from a single sample in a study of cytomegalovirus exposure and HLA in healthy donors. The assay was immunoSEQ multiplex PCR, and TCRdb's table has in-frame clones only and misses some. The sample shows about 150,000 clones, roughly 89% of them seen only once. Sequencing was carried out using PBMCs. These TCRs come from a man aged 18 to 29 in good health and CMV-seropositive. Both conserved end residues are part of each CDR3. A D gene is named only where the DNA matches it firmly. Size is stated for part of the rows, as once, few or many counts, or as a class when the clone is expanded.

v_call,d_call,j_call,clone_size,cdr3_nt,cdr3_aa
TRBV5-5,NA,TRBJ1-2,NA,TGTGCCAGCAGCTTTCCGGGTGCCTACTATGGCTACACCTTC,CASSFPGAYYGYTF
TRBV5-6,NA,TRBJ1-5,NA,TGTGCCAGCAGCTCCAATAGCAATCAGCCCCAGCATTTT,CASSSNSNQPQHF
TRBV9,NA,TRBJ2-2,NA,TGTGCCAGCAGCGTACGGGAGATCGGGGAGCTGTTTTTT,CASSVREIGELFF
TRBV12-5,TRBD2,TRBJ2-7,NA,TGTGCTAGTGGTTTGGTACAGGCGGGAGACTACGAGCAGTACTTC,CASGLVQAGDYEQYF
TRBV10-3,TRBD2,TRBJ2-7,NA,TGTGCCATCAAAAATCCCGGGACTAGCATAATCTACGAGCAGTACTTC,CAIKNPGTSIIYEQYF
TRBV30,NA,TRBJ2-6,once,TGTGCCTGGAGTGTACCCGTGGCCGGGGCCAACGTCCTGACTTTC,CAWSVPVAGANVLTF
TRBV19,TRBD1,TRBJ2-3,NA,TGTGCCAGTAGTATGGGACAGGGGGGCGCAGATACGCAGTATTTT,CASSMGQGGADTQYF
TRBV18,NA,TRBJ1-2,NA,TGTGCCAGCTCACCTTCGCCGGGTCGAACTACTATCTATGGCTACACCTTC,CASSPSPGRTTIYGYTF
TRBV30,NA,TRBJ1-2,NA,TGTGCCTGGAGAGTGGAGGGTCAGCATTTTTACACCTTC,CAWRVEGQHFYTF
TRBV2,NA,TRBJ1-6,NA,TGTGCCAGCATACGACAGGAAGATTCACCCCTCCACTTT,CASIRQEDSPLHF
TRBV28,TRBD1,TRBJ2-1,NA,TGTGCCAGCACTCTAGGGACAGGGGTTGGAGAGCAGTTCTTC,CASTLGTGVGEQFF
TRBV10-3,TRBD2,TRBJ2-1,NA,TGTGCCATCAGGCTGGGGGGAGGGGTCTCCTACAATGAGCAGTTCTTC,CAIRLGGGVSYNEQFF
TRBV15,NA,TRBJ1-2,NA,TGTGCCACCAGCACCGAGACAGCCACCTATGGCTACACCTTC,CATSTETATYGYTF
TRBV30,NA,TRBJ1-2,few,TGTGCCTGGAAGGCAACAGAGCATGGCTACACCTTC,CAWKATEHGYTF
TRBV5-4,NA,TRBJ2-1,NA,TGTGCCAGCAGCCCCCGAGGAGCCCAAGTTGAGCAGTTCTTC,CASSPRGAQVEQFF
TRBV6-1,TRBD1,TRBJ1-3,once,TGTGCCAGCAAGGGGGCGGCTGGAAACACCATATATTTT,CASKGAAGNTIYF
TRBV19,TRBD1,TRBJ2-7,once,TGTGCCAGTAGCCCCCGGGACAGCTTCTACGAGCAGTACTTC,CASSPRDSFYEQYF
TRBV2,NA,TRBJ1-3,NA,TGTGCCAGCAGTGTACAGGCTACCTCTGGAAACACCATATATTTT,CASSVQATSGNTIYF